One and the same sample provided the 11 T cell receptor beta chains below, sequenced in a study of OX40 agonist ivuxolimab in advanced cancers. Only in-frame clones appear in the TCRdb table, and some are missing; sequencing was by immunoSEQ multiplex PCR. The sample has under 20,000 clones, roughly 83% seen once. This specimen was CD4+ or CD8+ T cells sorted from blood, taken in a trial of the OX40 agonist ivuxolimab. These receptors originate from an adult with an advanced solid tumor such as melanoma, head and neck, liver or kidney cancer.

This clone was counted once. Written as DNA, the CDR3 is TGTGCCAGCAGCTTGTTGACAGGGTGGAACACTGAAGCTTTCTTT. Residues: CASSLLTGWNTEAFF. The genes are TRBV5-6 and TRBJ1-1; 7 bases map to TRBD1. CDR3 size: 15 residues. Germline CDR1 SGHDT, CDR2 YYEEEE. With V trimmed by 1 base and J by 1 base, 4 bases remained unmatched.

V usage is TRBV23-1 and J usage is TRBJ1-5; D remains unclear. TRBV23-1 is identified as an open reading frame with a role that is uncertain. This CDR3 has 12 amino acids. Deletions cut 0 bases from V and 7 bases from J, with 4 bases between. This chain's CDR3 is CASSQSGQPQHF. CDR3 bases: TGCGCCAGCAGTCAATCAGGGCAGCCCCAGCATTTT.

V is TRBV28 and J is TRBJ1-2; D not resolved. Germline V gives CDR1 MDHEN, CDR2 SYDVKM. V dropped 3 bases and J dropped 8 bases, with 7 bases sitting between them. The length of the CDR3 is 11 residues. The CDR3 bases are TGTGCCAGCAGTTTGAACGGGGGCTACACCTTC. Translating it yields CASSLNGGYTF.

This chain links TRBV5-1 with TRBJ2-1; 9 nucleotides align to TRBD1. The CDR3 runs 17 residues. From germline, CDR1 is SGHRS and CDR2 YFSETQ. The V segment lost 4 bases and the J segment 7 bases; nucleotides outside the gene matches: 15. CDR3 loop: CASSPPYVGTGKNEQFF. CDR3 sequence (DNA): TGCGCCAGCAGCCCCCCGTACGTCGGGACAGGGAAGAATGAGCAGTTCTTC.

V is TRBV6-1 and J is TRBJ1-5, with 7 bases identical to TRBD1. The germline CDR1 and CDR2 sequences are MNHNS and SASEGT. The trim removed 6 bases at V and 7 bases at J, leaving 6 bases unmatched. This CDR3 has 13 amino acids. CDR3 sequence (DNA): TGTGCCAGCAGGGGGAGGGGGCCACAGCCCCAGCATTTT. Its translation: CASRGRGPQPQHF.

For the CDR3, the DNA is TGTGCCAGCAGTGAACGCCTAGCGGGAGGGCCGGGGAACACCGGGGAGCTGTTTTTT. This encodes CASSERLAGGPGNTGELFF. V usage is TRBV2 and J usage is TRBJ2-2, with 12 positions matching TRBD2. CDR3 size: 19 residues. CDR1 and CDR2 from the germline V gene are SNHLY and FYNNEI. The trim removed 2 bases at V and 1 base at J, leaving 8 bases unmatched.

Relative to its sample, this clone is medium-sized. V usage is TRBV30 and J usage is TRBJ1-6; no definite D call. Germline-derived CDR1 and CDR2 are GTSNPN and SVGIG (reference sequence). The CDR3 has 14 amino acids. Trimming cost V 0 bases and J 7 bases, with 10 bases left between them. The CDR3 here is CAWSVRGTNSPLHF. CDR3 nucleotide sequence: TGTGCCTGGAGTGTACGCGGCACCAATTCACCCCTCCACTTT.

This clone was observed a handful of times. V usage is TRBV11-2 and J usage is TRBJ2-7; weak D call: TRBD2 (6 bases). V shed 0 bases and J shed 6 bases, with 18 bases lying between them. CDR3 length: 16 amino acids. Germline V gene sequence: CDR1 SGHAT, CDR2 FQNNGV. The CDR3 loop reads CASSLDSSDYPSEQYF. The DNA for the CDR3 is TGTGCCAGCAGCTTAGATTCTTCGGACTACCCTAGCGAGCAGTACTTC.

The rearrangement links TRBV10-1 to TRBJ1-2; D unclear. The germline V gene has CDR1 WNHNN and CDR2 SYGVQD (reference sequence). V shed 6 bases and J shed 6 bases, with 29 bases lying between them. The CDR3 loop spans 18 amino acids. The CDR3 DNA sequence: TGCGCCAGCAGAACACATGCTAACCTTATCTTCTCCTCGAATGGCTACACCTTC. Protein sequence: CASRTHANLIFSSNGYTF.

Concerning this clone itself: Different DNA sequences within this sample yield the same CDR3. This chain joins TRBV7-9 and TRBJ1-5; D unresolved. The CDR3 sequence is 18 residues long. The V gene's germline CDR1 is SEHNR and CDR2 FQNEAQ (reference sequence). Trimming removed 1 base at V and 0 bases at J, with 16 bases between. The CDR3 nucleotides are TGTGCCAGCAGCTTAGAGCTTTTGGGAAGGAATAGCAATCAGCCCCAGCATTTT. It yields the protein CASSLELLGRNSNQPQHF.

This sequence joins TRBV4-1 and TRBJ2-7; 8 nucleotides align to TRBD2. This CDR3 contains 16 residues. Germline V lookup: CDR1 MGHRA, CDR2 YSYEKL. V dropped 0 bases and J dropped 3; count of bases not matched to a gene: 7. CDR3 residues: CASSQDASGFNYEQYF. CDR3 nucleotides: TGCGCCAGCAGCCAAGACGCTAGCGGGTTCAACTACGAGCAGTACTTC.